The 9 T cell receptor beta chains below come from one sample, sequenced in a study of naive and memory T cell subsets. Whole-study results and caveats: Possibly reflecting memory cells re-expressing CD45RA, a few larger clonotypes occurred in naive repertoires, especially CD8.

An equimolar mix of two oligonucleotides served as the beta constant-region primer for TRBC1 and TRBC2. Ligated cDNA was amplified by four rounds of PCR with nested alpha and beta constant-region primers and SP2. TCRdb passed the UMI-ligation and nested PCR reads through MiXCR, listing each CDR3 protein once. The data show around 83,000 distinct CDR3 sequences, with roughly 12% seen just once and around 0.13% held by the top ten. Their antigen targets remain unknown. Sequenced material: naive CD4+ T cells from blood. The receptors were gathered from a human donor in good health.

The chain combines TRBV20-1 with TRBJ2-7; D is uncertain. V lost 6 bases, J lost 5 bases, and 11 bases lay in between. CDR1 is DFQATT, CDR2 SNEGSKA, per germline (reference sequence). This CDR3 is built from 11 residues. In nucleotides, the CDR3 is TGCAGTGCCGCAGTTGCCCACGAGCAGTACTTC. Its protein is CSAAVAHEQYF.

The rearrangement joins TRBV11-1 to TRBJ1-1; 10 nucleotides line up with TRBD1. V lost 2 bases to trimming and J lost 5 bases; unmatched junction nucleotides: 2. CDR1 is SGHAT, CDR2 FQDESV, per germline (reference sequence). The CDR3 covers 14 residues. CDR3: CASSLLDRGTEAFF. The CDR3 coding sequence is TGTGCCAGCAGCTTACTGGACAGGGGGACTGAAGCTTTCTTT.

The sample holds many counts of this clonotype. V is TRBV7-2 and J is TRBJ2-3, with TRBD1 matching 7 bases. This CDR3 has 14 residues. Germline V gives CDR1 SGHTA, CDR2 FQGNSA. V lost 2 bases, J lost 1 base, and 0 bases stayed unmatched. The CDR3 is CASSLTGGTDTQYF. The CDR3 region has the DNA TGTGCCAGCAGCTTAACAGGGGGCACAGATACGCAGTATTTT.

V gene TRBV7-2 combines with J gene TRBJ1-1; D is undetermined. Trimming left V 2 bases short and J 7 bases short, with 11 bases between. This CDR3 region has 13 residues. CDR1 and CDR2 from the germline V gene are SGHTA and FQGNSA. The CDR3 nucleotides read TGTGCCAGCAGCTTAACGCAGGACCTTGAAGCTTTCTTT. This encodes CASSLTQDLEAFF.

The gene calls are TRBV24-1 and TRBJ2-1; D call uncertain. V was trimmed by 2 bases and J by 2 bases, leaving 6 bases between them. Germline lookup yields CDR1 KGHDR and CDR2 SFDVKD. This CDR3 spans 14 amino acids. The CDR3 protein is CATSDSHAYNEQFF. CDR3 bases: TGTGCCACCAGTGATTCCCACGCCTACAATGAGCAGTTCTTC.

This clonotype was observed a handful of times. The chain combines TRBV14 with TRBJ2-1, with D possibly TRBD2 on 5 matching bases. The V and J ends lost 1 base and 4 bases respectively, with 14 bases between them. CDR1 is SGHDN, CDR2 FVKESK, per germline. CDR3 length equals 16 residues. The CDR3 sequence: CASSQGEGLAYNEQFF. CDR3 bases: TGTGCCAGCAGCCAAGGGGAAGGTCTAGCTTACAATGAGCAGTTCTTC.

This clonotype has only a few counts. This chain connects TRBV6-2 or TRBV6-3 to TRBJ1-1; no definite D call. The CDR3 is made up of 12 amino acids. V was clipped by 8 bases and J by 0 bases, with 7 bases between them. CDR1 is MNHEY and CDR2 is SVGEGT in the germline V gene. CDR3 protein: CASGEMNTEAFF. The CDR3 DNA reads TGTGCCAGCGGGGAAATGAACACTGAAGCTTTCTTT.

This chain uses TRBV12-3 or TRBV12-4 with TRBJ2-6; no reliable D call. The germline V and J ends were trimmed by 3 bases and 0 bases, with 9 bases remaining between them. The CDR3 has 16 residues. Written as DNA, the CDR3 is TGTGCCAGCAGTTTGTGGTCGGGCTCTGGGGCCAACGTCCTGACTTTC. It codes for CASSLWSGSGANVLTF.

This clonotype turned up a few times. The chain carries TRBV6-2 or TRBV6-3 and TRBJ2-7; D is possibly TRBD2 (5 bases). CDR3 length: 12 amino acids. In germline, CDR1 is MNHEY, CDR2 SVGEGT. Trimming removed 7 bases at V and 4 bases at J, with 11 bases between. The CDR3, as DNA: TGTGCCAGCACCGATACGGGGTACGAGCAGTACTTC. Its translation is CASTDTGYEQYF.